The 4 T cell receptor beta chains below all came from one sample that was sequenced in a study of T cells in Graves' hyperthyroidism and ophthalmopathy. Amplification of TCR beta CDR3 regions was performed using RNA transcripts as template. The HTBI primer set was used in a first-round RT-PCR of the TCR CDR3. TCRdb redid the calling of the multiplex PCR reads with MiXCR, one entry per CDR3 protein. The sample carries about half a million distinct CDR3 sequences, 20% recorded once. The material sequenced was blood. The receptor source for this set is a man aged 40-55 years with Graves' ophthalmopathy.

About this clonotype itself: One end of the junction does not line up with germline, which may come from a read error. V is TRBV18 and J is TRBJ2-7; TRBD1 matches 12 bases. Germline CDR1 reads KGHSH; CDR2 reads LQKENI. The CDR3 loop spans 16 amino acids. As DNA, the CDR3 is TGCGCCAGCTCACCCCGGGGACAGGGGGCTTCGTACGAGCAGTACTTC. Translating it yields CASSPRGQGASYEQYF.

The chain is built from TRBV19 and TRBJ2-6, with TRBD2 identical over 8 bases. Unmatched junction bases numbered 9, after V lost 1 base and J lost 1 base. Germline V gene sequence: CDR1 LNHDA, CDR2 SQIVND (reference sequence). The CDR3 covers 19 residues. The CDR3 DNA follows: TGTGCCAGTAGTATAGTTGCGGGGGGCGCGAGGTCTGGGGCCAACGTCCTGACTTTC. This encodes CASSIVAGGARSGANVLTF.

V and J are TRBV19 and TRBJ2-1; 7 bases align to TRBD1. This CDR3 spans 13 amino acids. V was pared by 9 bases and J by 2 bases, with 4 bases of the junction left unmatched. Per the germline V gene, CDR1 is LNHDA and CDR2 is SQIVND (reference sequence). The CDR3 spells CASRQGAYNEQFF. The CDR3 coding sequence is TGTGCCAGCAGACAGGGCGCCTACAATGAGCAGTTCTTC.

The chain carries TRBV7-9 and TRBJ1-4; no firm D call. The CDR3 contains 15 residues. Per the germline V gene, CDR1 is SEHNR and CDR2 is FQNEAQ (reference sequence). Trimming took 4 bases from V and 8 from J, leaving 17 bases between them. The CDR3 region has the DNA TGTGCCAGCAGCTCAGACGGTACGATTGGGGAAAAACTGTTTTTT. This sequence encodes CASSSDGTIGEKLFF.